These T cell receptor beta chains were read from a single sample in a study of blood T cell repertoires in COVID-19. Method: immunoSEQ multiplex PCR; TCRdb's copy keeps in-frame clones and lacks some. The table shows roughly 200,000 clones, with 85% occurring only once. Specimen: PBMCs or T cells enriched from blood (not recorded which). These receptors were taken from a man aged 40-55 years who had recovered from COVID-19. Each CDR3 is given with its conserved first and last residue. Each record gives: D gene, V gene, clone size, J gene, CDR3 protein, CDR3 DNA. D genes are given only for firm matches. Not every row has a clone size; where given, it reads once, few, many or a size class.

TRBD2	TRBV6-2/TRBV6-3	.	TRBJ2-7	CASSPAGTRGTYEQYF	TGTGCCAGCAGTCCAGCCGGGACTAGAGGGACCTACGAGCAGTACTTC
TRBD1	TRBV28	.	TRBJ1-5	CASNPPDRRNQPQHF	TGTGCCAGCAATCCTCCGGACAGGCGGAACCAGCCCCAGCATTTT
.	TRBV24-1	.	TRBJ1-2	CATSRQNYGYTF	TGTGCCACCAGTAGACAGAACTATGGCTACACCTTC
.	TRBV25-1	.	TRBJ2-3	CASSEASTDTQYF	TGTGCCAGCAGTGAGGCCAGCACAGATACGCAGTATTTT
TRBD2	TRBV4-3	.	TRBJ2-5	CASSQGASGGAGETQYF	TGCGCCAGCAGCCAAGGGGCATCGGGAGGCGCCGGGGAGACCCAGTACTTC
.	TRBV18	.	TRBJ2-7	CASSPSGGGSYEQYF	TGTGCCAGCTCACCTTCCGGGGGAGGTTCCTACGAGCAGTACTTC
TRBD1	TRBV28	.	TRBJ1-4	CASSSWTGSPEKLFF	TGTGCCAGCAGTTCATGGACAGGGTCCCCTGAAAAACTGTTTTTT
.	TRBV19	.	TRBJ2-5	CASSTPGIQETQYF	TGTGCCAGTAGTACCCCGGGAATCCAAGAGACCCAGTACTTC
.	TRBV10-3	.	TRBJ1-5	CAISDQGQQPQHF	TGTGCCATCAGTGACCAGGGGCAACAGCCCCAGCATTTT
.	TRBV3-1/TRBV3-2	.	TRBJ1-3	CASSLSGNTIYF	TGTGCCAGCAGTCTCTCTGGAAACACCATATATTTT
.	TRBV12-3/TRBV12-4	.	TRBJ2-5	CASRMTGIETQYF	TGTGCCAGCAGAATGACGGGAATAGAGACCCAGTACTTC
TRBD1	TRBV7-3	.	TRBJ1-1	CASSSGTGSEAFF	TGTGCCAGCAGCTCGGGGACAGGCTCTGAAGCTTTCTTT
.	TRBV29-1	.	TRBJ1-1	CSVDQGLGTEAFF	TGCAGCGTTGACCAGGGGCTCGGGACTGAAGCTTTCTTT
TRBD2	TRBV10-3	.	TRBJ2-1	CAISPGTSNEQFF	TGTGCCATCAGCCCCGGGACTAGCAATGAGCAGTTCTTC
TRBD2	TRBV13	once	TRBJ2-7	CASSLGLAGYEQYF	TGTGCCAGCAGCCTGGGACTAGCGGGCTACGAGCAGTACTTC
.	TRBV29-1	.	TRBJ2-5	CSVETTRQETQYF	TGCAGCGTTGAAACAACACGTCAAGAGACCCAGTACTTC
.	TRBV9	.	TRBJ2-7	CASTPGAVLTRQYF	TGTGCCAGCACTCCTGGGGCAGTCCTTACGAGGCAGTACTTC
TRBD2	TRBV3-1/TRBV3-2	once	TRBJ2-2	CASSPLATNTGELFF	TGTGCCAGCAGCCCACTAGCGACGAACACCGGGGAGCTGTTTTTT
.	TRBV11-3	.	TRBJ2-1	CASSLAQEQFF	TGTGCCAGCAGCTTAGCCCAGGAGCAGTTCTTC
.	TRBV7-3	.	TRBJ2-1	CASSLGRDSYNEQFF	TGTGCCAGCAGCTTGGGCAGGGATTCCTACAATGAGCAGTTCTTC
TRBD1	TRBV29-1	.	TRBJ1-5	CSVSLGTGNQPQHF	TGCAGCGTATCCCTCGGGACAGGCAATCAGCCCCAGCATTTT
.	TRBV28	.	TRBJ1-5	CASSTPGAQHF	TGTGCCAGCAGTACCCCGGGGGCCCAGCATTTT
TRBD1	TRBV7-6	.	TRBJ2-5	CASSLGAGRDRPYF	TGTGCCAGCAGCTTAGGGGCGGGCCGGGACAGGCCGTACTTC
TRBD2	TRBV2	.	TRBJ2-1	CASRETSGVPYWQFF	TGTGCCAGCAGAGAGACTAGCGGGGTCCCCTACTGGCAGTTCTTC
TRBD2	TRBV30	.	TRBJ2-7	CAWNPWGTSGSYEQYF	TGTGCCTGGAACCCCTGGGGGACTAGCGGGAGCTACGAGCAGTACTTC
.	TRBV4-3	.	TRBJ2-7	CASSQERGSYEQYF	TGCGCCAGCAGCCAAGAAAGGGGTTCCTACGAGCAGTACTTC
.	TRBV2	.	TRBJ1-4	CASSGTDEKLFF	TGTGCCAGCAGTGGGACAGACGAAAAACTGTTTTTT
.	TRBV15	.	TRBJ2-2	CATSAGIHATGELFF	TGTGCCACCAGCGCAGGAATTCATGCCACCGGGGAGCTGTTTTTT
.	TRBV5-1	.	TRBJ1-6	CASSLENNSPLHF	TGCGCCAGCAGCCTTGAGAATAATTCACCCCTCCACTTT